The following is a T cell receptor (beta chain) sequence with its context. Terminally differentiated effector memory CD45RA+ cells were excluded by CCR7 positive selection of CD45RO-negative cells. Each sample came from a Caucasian adult donor living in Nashville, Tennessee. This sample is part of a study of shared clonotypes between healthy human individuals. Across the whole study: The cohort comprised a couple of women and a few men. Their ages spanned 18 to 49 years.

The repertoire was sequenced with immunoSEQ multiplex PCR; TCRdb's copy has only in-frame clones and lacks some. The data hold about 2.2 million clones, with around 93% observed a single time. The sequencing input was naive CD8+ T cells from PBMCs. This sequence originates from a man younger than 35 in good health. Some clones in this sample may be carry-over from other donors' samples.

The CDR3 DNA sequence: TGCAGCGTTGCCACGCGTTCCGGGGAGCTGTTTTTT. Its translation: CSVATRSGELFF. This chain links TRBV29-1 with TRBJ2-2; D is uncertain. CDR1 is SQVTM, CDR2 ANQGSEA, per germline. The CDR3 runs 12 residues. V was cut by 4 bases and J by 6 bases, with 9 bases left in between.